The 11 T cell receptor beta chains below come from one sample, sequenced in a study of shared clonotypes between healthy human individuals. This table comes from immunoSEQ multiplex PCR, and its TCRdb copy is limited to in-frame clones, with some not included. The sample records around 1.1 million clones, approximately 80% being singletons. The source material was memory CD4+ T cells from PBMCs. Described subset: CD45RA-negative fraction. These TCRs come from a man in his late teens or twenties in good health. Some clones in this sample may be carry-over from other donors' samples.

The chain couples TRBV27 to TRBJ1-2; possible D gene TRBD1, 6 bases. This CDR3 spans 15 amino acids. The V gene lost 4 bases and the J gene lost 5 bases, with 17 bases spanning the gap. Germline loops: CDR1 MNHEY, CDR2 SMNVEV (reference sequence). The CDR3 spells CASSSAGAQEYGYTF. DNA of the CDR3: TGTGCCAGCAGTTCCGCAGGGGCACAAGAGTATGGCTACACCTTC.

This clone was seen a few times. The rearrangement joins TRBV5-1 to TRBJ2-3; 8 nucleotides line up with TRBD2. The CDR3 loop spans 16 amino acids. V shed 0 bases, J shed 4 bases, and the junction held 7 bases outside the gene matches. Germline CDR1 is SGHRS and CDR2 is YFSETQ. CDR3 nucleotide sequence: TGCGCCAGCAGCTTGGCAGCGGGAGTTGGGGCAGATACGCAGTATTTT. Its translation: CASSLAAGVGADTQYF.

The CDR3 loop is CASSIGNGGRPGNQPQHF. CDR3 sequence (DNA): TGTGCCAGTTCTATTGGGAATGGGGGCCGCCCCGGCAATCAGCCCCAGCATTTT. The rearrangement uses TRBV19 and TRBJ1-5; D is perhaps TRBD1 (6 bases). Germline lookup yields CDR1 LNHDA and CDR2 SQIVND (reference sequence). Deletions cut 8 bases from V and 2 bases from J, with 25 bases between. This CDR3 spans 18 amino acids. Combining the CDR3 with reference TRBV19 and TRBJ1-5 gives the whole variable domain DGGITQSPKYLFRKEGQNVTLSCEQNLNHDAMYWYRQDPGQGLRLIYYSQIVNDFQKGDIAEGYSVSREKKESFPLTVTSAQKNPTAFYLCASSIGNGGRPGNQPQHFGDGTRLSIL.

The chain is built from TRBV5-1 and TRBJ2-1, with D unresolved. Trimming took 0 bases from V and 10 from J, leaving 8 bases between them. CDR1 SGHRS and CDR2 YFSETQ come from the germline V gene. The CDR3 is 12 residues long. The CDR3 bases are TGCGCCAGCAGCTTGGCCGTGGGGGAGCAGTTCTTC. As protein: CASSLAVGEQFF.

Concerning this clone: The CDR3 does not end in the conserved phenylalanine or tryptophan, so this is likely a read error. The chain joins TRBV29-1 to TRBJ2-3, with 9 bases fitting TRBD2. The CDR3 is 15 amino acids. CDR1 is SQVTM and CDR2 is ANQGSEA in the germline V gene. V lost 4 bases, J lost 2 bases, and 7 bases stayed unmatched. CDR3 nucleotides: TGCAGCGTTGGTTTAGCGGGAGATATCACAGATACGCAGTATCTT. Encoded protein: CSVGLAGDITDTQYL.

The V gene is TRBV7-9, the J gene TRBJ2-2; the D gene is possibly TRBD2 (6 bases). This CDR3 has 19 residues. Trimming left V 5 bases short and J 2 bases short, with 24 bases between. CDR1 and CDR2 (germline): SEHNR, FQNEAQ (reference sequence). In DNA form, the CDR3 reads TGTGCCAGCAGCCCTCTCACGGGGGATTTCGGGAAAAACACCGGGGAGCTGTTTTTT. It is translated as CASSPLTGDFGKNTGELFF.

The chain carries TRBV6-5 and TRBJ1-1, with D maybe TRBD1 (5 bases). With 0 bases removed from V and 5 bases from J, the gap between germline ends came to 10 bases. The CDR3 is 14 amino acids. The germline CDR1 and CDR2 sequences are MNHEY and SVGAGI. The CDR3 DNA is TGTGCCAGCAGTTACTCCCAGGGTAAGACTGAAGCTTTCTTT. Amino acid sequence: CASSYSQGKTEAFF.

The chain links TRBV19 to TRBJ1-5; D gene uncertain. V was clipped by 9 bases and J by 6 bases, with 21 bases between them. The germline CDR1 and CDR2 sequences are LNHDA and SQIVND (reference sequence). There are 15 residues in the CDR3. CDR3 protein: CASLSEGSLGQPQHF. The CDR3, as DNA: TGTGCCAGCTTAAGTGAGGGCTCGCTCGGTCAGCCCCAGCATTTT.

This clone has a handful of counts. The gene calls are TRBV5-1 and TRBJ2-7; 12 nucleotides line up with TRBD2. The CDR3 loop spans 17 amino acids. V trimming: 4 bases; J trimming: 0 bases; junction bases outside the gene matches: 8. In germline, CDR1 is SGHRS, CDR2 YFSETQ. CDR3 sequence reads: CASSDTTSGSISYEQYF. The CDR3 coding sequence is TGCGCCAGCAGCGATACGACTAGCGGGAGTATCTCCTACGAGCAGTACTTC.

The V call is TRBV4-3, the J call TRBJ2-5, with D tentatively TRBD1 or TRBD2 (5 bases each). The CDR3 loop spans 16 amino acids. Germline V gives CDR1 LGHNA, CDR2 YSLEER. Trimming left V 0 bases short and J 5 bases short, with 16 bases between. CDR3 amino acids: CASSQDRGLQGETQYF. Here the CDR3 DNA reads TGCGCCAGCAGCCAAGATCGTGGACTCCAGGGCGAGACCCAGTACTTC.

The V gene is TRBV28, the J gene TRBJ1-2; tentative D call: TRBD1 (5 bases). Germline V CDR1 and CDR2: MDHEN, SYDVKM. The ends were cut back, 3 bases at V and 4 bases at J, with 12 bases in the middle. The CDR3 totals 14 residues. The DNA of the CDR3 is TGTGCCAGCAGTTTTTTAAGGGGAGGCTATGGCTACACCTTC. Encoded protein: CASSFLRGGYGYTF.